Included here is one TCR beta chain sequence, with context. Its antigen remains unidentified. The input lacks base qualities; no much larger clone sits a single base away. The entry originates in a study of blood T cell repertoires in COVID-19 (TCRdb year 2020). Context from the whole study: Collaborator samples came from the United States, Italy and Spain and covered acute and convalescent phases of COVID-19. A de-identified subject ID, COVID-19 status, age in years and sex were almost always included in the sample metadata. The dataset comprised deeply sampled blood TCRbeta repertoires from subjects exposed to, actively infected with, or recovered from COVID-19. The repertoires were made available in a free public database intended to serve as a resource for research on the immune response to SARS-CoV-2. Where available, HLA class I and class II types were taken from metadata supplied by the sample provider and were not determined by assay-based typing. The material from the prospective study consisted of cDNA or gDNA derived from T cells, B-cell-depleted T cells, or PBMCs. Samples came from the ongoing ImmuneRACE study (first 160 participants) plus 1,254 subjects from 6 global collaborators.

Each collaborating institution followed its own protocols to collect whole blood in K2EDTA tubes. Collaborator samples were shipped for TCRbeta analysis as frozen whole blood, isolated PBMCs, or DNA extracted from either sample type. On the study overall, not on this receptor specifically: Clinical and demographic metadata were provided uncurated, with the amount varying by source and participant.

CDR1 and CDR2 are drawn from the germline V gene: KGHSH, LQKENI. Inclusive of the bounding cysteine and phenylalanine, the CDR3 is 14 residues long. Kept here is only the CDR3 DNA, which spans 42 bases and is read in frame from base 1. Trimming costs V 2 bases and J 8 bases, and their ends lie 15 bases apart. TCRbeta CDR3 regions were amplified from genomic DNA using the immunoSEQ Assay, a bias-controlled multiplex PCR. The published analysis was carried out like this. The number of nucleated cells in each sample was estimated from the amplification of reference gene primers within the assay. To quantify the absolute abundance of each unique TCRbeta CDR3 rearrangement, sequence reads were collapsed and filtered. For each sample, productive Simpson clonality was calculated as the square root of Simpson's diversity index across productive rearrangements. TCRdb provides this immuneACCESS table in a form limited to in-frame rearrangements. Some clones are lacking; in checked studies, under half of them reflect an unresolved V gene, and why the rest are absent is not known. The DNA gave D and trimming, while V, J and clone size come from that table. For this sample there are about 230,000 clones; 70% to 90% appear just once. Approximately 2.6% of the sample lies in the top ten.

The source of this sequence is a woman in her seventies with active or convalescent COVID-19. Source material: peripheral blood. The chain links TRBV18 with TRBJ1-2, with TRBD1 as a weak D call on 5 bases. The DNA sequence is as follows: TGTGCCAGCTCACCATATGAAGGACATCGGGGCTACACCTTC. Its amino acids are CASSPYEGHRGYTF.